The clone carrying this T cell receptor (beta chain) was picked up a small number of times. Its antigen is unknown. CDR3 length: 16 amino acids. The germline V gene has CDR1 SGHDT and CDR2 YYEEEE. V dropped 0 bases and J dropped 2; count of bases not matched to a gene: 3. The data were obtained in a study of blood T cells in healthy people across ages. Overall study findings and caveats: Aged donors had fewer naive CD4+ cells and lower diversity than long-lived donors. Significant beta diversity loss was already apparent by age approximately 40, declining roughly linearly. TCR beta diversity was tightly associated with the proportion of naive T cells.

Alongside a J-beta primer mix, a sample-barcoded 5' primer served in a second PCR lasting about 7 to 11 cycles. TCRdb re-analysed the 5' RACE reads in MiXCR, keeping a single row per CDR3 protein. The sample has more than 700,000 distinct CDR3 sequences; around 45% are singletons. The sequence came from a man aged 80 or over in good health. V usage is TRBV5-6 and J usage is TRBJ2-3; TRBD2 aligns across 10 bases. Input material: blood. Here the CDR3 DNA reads TGTGCCAGCAGCTTGGTAGCGGGGGGTTTCACAGATACGCAGTATTTT. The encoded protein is CASSLVAGGFTDTQYF.